This T cell receptor (beta chain) was identified in a study of cytomegalovirus exposure and HLA in healthy donors. In the PCR, 60 Vbeta and 13 Jbeta primers were used. Sequencing used immunoSEQ multiplex PCR; TCRdb keeps in-frame clones, though not all of them. Seen here are approximately 190,000 clones, around 84% observed once, and the top ten hold about 3.5%. CDR3 length equals 15 residues. Germline-derived CDR1 and CDR2 are LGHNA and YNFKEQ. V lost 4 bases and J lost 2; bases outside the gene matches: 3. Sample: PBMCs. The receptor was derived from a man aged 35 to 55 in good health and CMV-seropositive. This sequence joins TRBV4-2 and TRBJ2-3; 10 bases map to TRBD2. The CDR3 DNA reads TGTGCCAGCAGCCTAGCGGGGGGACTCACAGATACGCAGTATTTT. This gives the protein CASSLAGGLTDTQYF.